The 5 T cell receptor beta chains reported below all come from one sample, sequenced in a study of human T cells and chemical hapten exposure. The time point is: healthy volunteer bleed at 2 weeks. Unfractionated whole blood served as the source for total RNA extraction. TCRdb itself ran the RACE reads through MiXCR, one entry per CDR3 protein. The table lists about 130,000 distinct CDR3 sequences, around 8.3% of them singletons. Material: whole blood. These receptors all come from a male donor in good health. Some clones in this sample may be carry-over from other donors' samples.

This clonotype was detected only a few times. The chain combines TRBV29-1 with TRBJ2-3, with 8 bases lining up with TRBD2. J lost 4 bases, V lost 5 bases, and 5 bases had no gene match. The CDR3 totals 13 residues. CDR1 is SQVTM, CDR2 ANQGSEA, per germline. CDR3 loop: CSVSGRAPDTQYF. The CDR3 bases are TGCAGCGTTAGCGGGAGAGCCCCAGATACGCAGTATTTT.

The table lists this clonotype with a few counts. V gene TRBV9 combines with J gene TRBJ1-1; D is unresolved. This CDR3 contains 14 residues. V dropped 2 bases and J dropped 1 base, with 9 bases sitting between them. Looked up from germline, CDR1 is SGDLS and CDR2 is YYNGEE. The CDR3 DNA reads TGTGCCAGCAGCGTCTTCACAACGAACACTGAAGCTTTCTTT. Protein sequence: CASSVFTTNTEAFF.

This clonotype has a handful of counts. The chain is built from TRBV25-1 and TRBJ1-3; unclear D gene. From germline, CDR1 is MGHDK and CDR2 SYGVNS. There are 14 residues in the CDR3. V lost 2 bases, J lost 0 bases, and 5 bases lay in between. Here the CDR3 reads CASSEERSGNTIYF. CDR3 in DNA: TGTGCCAGCAGTGAAGAGCGCTCTGGAAACACCATATATTTT.

This clonotype was counted between two and nine times. The V and J genes are TRBV18 and TRBJ2-3; weak D call: TRBD2 (6 bases). This CDR3 contains 15 residues. Germline V CDR1 and CDR2: KGHSH, LQKENI. Trimming removed 0 bases from V and 2 bases from J, with 9 bases in between. CDR3 coding DNA: TGTGCCAGCTCACCACCGGACTACTACACAGATACGCAGTATTTT. Amino acids: CASSPPDYYTDTQYF.

This clonotype was seen at least ten times. This chain uses TRBV4-3 with TRBJ2-2; 11 bases are a match to TRBD2. V was clipped by 0 bases and J by 3 bases; unmatched bases: 3. CDR1 is LGHNA, CDR2 YSLEER, per germline. This CDR3 region has 17 residues. The CDR3: CASSQDRLAGYTGELFF. In DNA, the CDR3 is TGCGCCAGCAGCCAAGACCGACTAGCGGGGTACACCGGGGAGCTGTTTTTT.